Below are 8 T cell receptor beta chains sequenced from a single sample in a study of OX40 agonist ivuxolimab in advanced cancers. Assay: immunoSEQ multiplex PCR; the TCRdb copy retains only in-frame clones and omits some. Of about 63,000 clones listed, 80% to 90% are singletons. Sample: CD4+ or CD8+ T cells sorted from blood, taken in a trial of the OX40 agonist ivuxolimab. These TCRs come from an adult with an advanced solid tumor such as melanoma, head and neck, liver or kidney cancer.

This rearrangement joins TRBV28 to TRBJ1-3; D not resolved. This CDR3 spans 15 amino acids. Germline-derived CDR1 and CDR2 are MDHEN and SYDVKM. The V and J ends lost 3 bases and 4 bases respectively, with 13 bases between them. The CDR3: CASSFFAGTGNTIYF. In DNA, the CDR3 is TGTGCCAGCAGTTTTTTCGCGGGTACGGGAAACACCATATATTTT.

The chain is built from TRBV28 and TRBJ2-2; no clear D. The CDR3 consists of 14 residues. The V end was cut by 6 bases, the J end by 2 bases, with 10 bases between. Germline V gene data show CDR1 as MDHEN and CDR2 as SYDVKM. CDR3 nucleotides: TGTGCCAGCAGCCTCTACCGAAACACCGGGGAGCTGTTTTTT. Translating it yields CASSLYRNTGELFF.

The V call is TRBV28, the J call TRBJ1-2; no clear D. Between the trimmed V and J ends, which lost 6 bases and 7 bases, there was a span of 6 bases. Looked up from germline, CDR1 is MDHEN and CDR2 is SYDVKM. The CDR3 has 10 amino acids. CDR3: CASSQIGYTF. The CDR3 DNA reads TGTGCCAGCAGCCAAATTGGCTACACCTTC.

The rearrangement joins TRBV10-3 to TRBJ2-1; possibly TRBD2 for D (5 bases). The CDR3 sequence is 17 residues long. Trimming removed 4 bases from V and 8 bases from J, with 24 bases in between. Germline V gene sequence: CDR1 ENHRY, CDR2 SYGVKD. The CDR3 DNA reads TGTGCCATCAGTGTTTCCCCCCCGGCCACCGCGGGCCATGAGCAGTTCTTC. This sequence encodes CAISVSPPATAGHEQFF.

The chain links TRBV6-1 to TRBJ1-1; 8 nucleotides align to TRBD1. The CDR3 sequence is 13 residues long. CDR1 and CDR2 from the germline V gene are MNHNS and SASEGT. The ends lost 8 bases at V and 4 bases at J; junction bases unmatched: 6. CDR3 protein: CASGKTGGTEAFF. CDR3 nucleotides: TGTGCCAGCGGAAAAACAGGGGGCACTGAAGCTTTCTTT.

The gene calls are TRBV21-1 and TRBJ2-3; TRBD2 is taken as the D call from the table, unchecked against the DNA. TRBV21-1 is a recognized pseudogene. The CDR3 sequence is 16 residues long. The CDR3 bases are TGTGCCAGCAGCAAAACGGGGGGCCAAGGGTTAGTTACGCAGTATTTT. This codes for CASSKTGGQGLVTQYF.

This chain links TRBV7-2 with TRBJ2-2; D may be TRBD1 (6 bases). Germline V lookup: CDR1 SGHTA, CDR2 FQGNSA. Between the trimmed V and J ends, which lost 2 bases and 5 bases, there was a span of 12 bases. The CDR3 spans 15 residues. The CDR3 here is CASSLQGGGTGELFF. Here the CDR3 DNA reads TGTGCCAGCAGCTTACAAGGGGGTGGAACCGGGGAGCTGTTTTTT.

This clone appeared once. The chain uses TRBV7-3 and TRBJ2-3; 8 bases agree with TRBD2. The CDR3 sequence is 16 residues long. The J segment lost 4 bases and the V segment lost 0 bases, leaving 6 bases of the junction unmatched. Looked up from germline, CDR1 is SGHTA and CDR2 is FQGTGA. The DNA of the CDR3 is TGTGCCAGCAGCTTAACCAGCGGGAGCGGGGCAGATACGCAGTATTTT. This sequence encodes CASSLTSGSGADTQYF.